This entry is about one TCR beta chain. What it binds is not known. This sample is part of a study of vaccination effects on CD4 cells after COVID-19. Isolation of CD4+ T cells took place after approximately 10 days of culture. Vaccination of participants consisted of two doses of either the BNT162b2 or mRNA-1273 vaccine. Germline assignment: CDR1 SGHRS and CDR2 YFSETQ. The V and J ends lost 4 bases and 5 bases, in that order; junction bases with no gene match: 6. The CDR3 length is 14 residues. Data came from immunoSEQ multiplex PCR; TCRdb stores just in-frame clones and leaves some out. The data hold under 70,000 clones, with around 69% observed a single time.

The material sequenced was CD4+ T cells from PBMCs cultured without peptide, taken after COVID-19 vaccination. This clonotype originated in a human donor who received a COVID-19 vaccine. The chain couples TRBV5-1 to TRBJ2-3; 8 positions match TRBD1. The CDR3 DNA is TGCGCCAGCAGCCTGCGGACAGGGTTAGATACGCAGTATTTT. Encoded protein: CASSLRTGLDTQYF.